This T cell receptor (beta chain) was sequenced during a study of shared clonotypes between healthy human individuals. Overall study: Per-donor plates numbered three CD4 naive, three CD4 memory, two CD8 naive and one CD8 memory.

Genomic DNA (from each subset) was split evenly across several immunoSEQ plates. Assay: immunoSEQ multiplex PCR; the TCRdb copy retains only in-frame clones and omits some. Of 1,500,000 or so clones detected, around 97% appear once; the ten largest clones hold roughly 1.1%. CDR1 SQVTM and CDR2 ANQGSEA come from the germline V gene. Trimming pared 7 bases from V and 8 bases from J, leaving 14 bases between. This CDR3 is built from 11 residues. V is TRBV29-1 and J is TRBJ1-1, with a possible D match to TRBD1 (6 bases). This TCR was recovered from a man under 40 in good health. The sequencing sample was made of naive CD4+ T cells sorted from blood. The subset denotes: CD45RA+ positively selected. The CDR3 DNA sequence: TGCAGCGGGAGGGGGACATACGAAGCTTTCTTT. This gives the protein CSGRGTYEAFF.